These T cell receptor beta chains were read from a single sample in a study of spatial heterogeneity in lung cancer. Each CDR3 protein gets one entry after TCRdb re-called the 5' RACE reads with MiXCR. The sample shows roughly 15,000 distinct CDR3 sequences, 4.7% of them seen only once. The sequenced sample was lung tumor tissue, obtained at surgery. The receptors come from a female donor with early-stage non-small cell lung cancer. CDR3s include the opening cysteine and the closing phenylalanine or tryptophan. Each record gives: clone size, J gene, V gene, D gene, CDR3 protein, CDR3 DNA. A D gene is named only where the DNA matches it firmly. Clone size is stated in some rows and not others, as once, few, many or a class when expanded.

>medium-sized|TRBJ2-1|TRBV4-2|TRBD2
CASSQDRGDYNEQFF
TGTGCCAGCAGCCAAGATCGGGGGGACTACAATGAGCAGTTCTTC
>few|TRBJ2-7|TRBV20-1|TRBD2
CSARRRGDAYEQYF
TGCAGTGCTAGAAGGCGGGGGGACGCTTACGAGCAGTACTTC
>NA|TRBJ1-6|TRBV25-1|TRBD1
CASTRGTASPLHF
TGTGCCAGCACCCGGGGGACAGCTTCACCCCTCCACTTT
>many|TRBJ1-6|TRBV6-5|NA
CASRRVSSYNSPLHF
TGTGCCAGCAGGAGGGTGAGCTCCTATAATTCACCCCTCCACTTT
>many|TRBJ2-3|TRBV29-1|TRBD1
CSVTGGASDTQYF
TGCAGCGTCACAGGGGGCGCGTCAGATACGCAGTATTTT
>many|TRBJ2-5|TRBV9|TRBD1
CASSVVTAGTGVETQYF
TGTGCCAGCAGCGTAGTCACCGCTGGGACAGGGGTAGAGACCCAGTACTTC
>few|TRBJ1-2|TRBV10-3|TRBD1
CAISDPGQPEAGYTF
TGTGCCATCAGTGATCCGGGACAGCCCGAGGCAGGCTACACCTTC
>NA|TRBJ2-1|TRBV7-2|NA
CASSRGLAVSLYNEQFF
TGTGCCAGCAGTCGGGGGCTAGCGGTATCCTTGTACAATGAGCAGTTCTTC
>many|TRBJ2-3|TRBV20-1|NA
CSARDPFTDTQYF
TGCAGTGCTAGAGACCCCTTCACAGATACGCAGTATTTT
>many|TRBJ2-1|TRBV7-8|NA
CASSLLAGYNEQFF
TGTGCCAGCAGCTTGCTAGCAGGCTACAATGAGCAGTTCTTC
>many|TRBJ1-2|TRBV29-1|NA
CSARSPERSYGYTF
TGCAGCGCCCGAAGCCCCGAGAGGAGCTATGGCTACACCTTC
>many|TRBJ2-7|TRBV2|NA
CASSRPSKSYEQYF
TGTGCCAGCAGTAGACCCTCCAAATCCTACGAGCAGTACTTC
>many|TRBJ2-5|TRBV6-6|NA
CASSSRGPGETQYF
TGTGCCAGCAGTTCACGGGGGCCCGGGGAGACCCAGTACTTC
>few|TRBJ1-5|TRBV6-5|NA
CASSQWAQPQHF
TGTGCCAGCAGCCAATGGGCTCAGCCCCAGCATTTT
>medium-sized|TRBJ2-1|TRBV6-5|TRBD1
CASSPGTGGINEQFF
TGTGCCAGCAGTCCCGGGACAGGGGGAATCAATGAGCAGTTCTTC
>many|TRBJ1-5|TRBV28|TRBD1
CASRKDRVQPQHF
TGTGCCAGCAGGAAAGACAGGGTTCAGCCCCAGCATTTT
>medium-sized|TRBJ1-2|TRBV4-3|NA
CASSQVQGGYGYTF
TGCGCCAGCAGCCAAGTCCAGGGCGGCTATGGCTACACCTTC
>many|TRBJ1-5|TRBV7-9|NA
CASSLVVGGSNQPQHF
TGTGCCAGCAGCTTAGTTGTCGGGGGAAGCAATCAGCCCCAGCATTTT
>many|TRBJ2-7|TRBV20-1|NA
CSANDFTYEQYF
TGCAGTGCTAATGACTTTACTTACGAGCAGTACTTC
>many|TRBJ2-3|TRBV7-9|NA
CASSPPGGTDTQYF
TGTGCCAGCAGCCCCCCGGGGGGCACAGATACGCAGTATTTT
>medium-sized|TRBJ1-2|TRBV4-1|NA
CASSQDGKDGYTF
TGCGCCAGCAGCCAAGATGGGAAAGATGGCTACACCTTC
>many|TRBJ2-3|TRBV15|TRBD2
CATSSGLAGSTDTQYF
TGTGCCACCAGCAGTGGTCTAGCGGGAAGCACAGATACGCAGTATTTT
>many|TRBJ2-6|TRBV6-6|NA
CATSGANVLTF
TGTGCCACCTCTGGGGCCAACGTCCTGACTTTC
>many|TRBJ2-7|TRBV5-5|TRBD2
CASSNRLAVSYEQYF
TGTGCCAGCAGCAACCGACTAGCGGTCTCCTACGAGCAGTACTTC
>many|TRBJ2-5|TRBV20-1|NA
CSAQRGLASGETQYF
TGCAGTGCCCAAAGGGGGCTAGCGAGCGGAGAGACCCAGTACTTC
>many|TRBJ2-2|TRBV9|TRBD1
CASSAHRTGADTGELFF
TGTGCCAGCAGCGCCCACCGGACAGGGGCGGACACCGGGGAGCTGTTTTTT
>many|TRBJ2-7|TRBV2|TRBD1
CASSEQDRGIWEYF
TGTGCCAGCAGTGAGCAGGACAGGGGAATTTGGGAGTACTTC
>many|TRBJ2-1|TRBV6-2/TRBV6-3|TRBD2
CASTATSGARDEQFF
TGTGCCAGCACAGCCACTAGCGGGGCTCGGGATGAGCAGTTCTTC
>many|TRBJ2-3|TRBV5-1|TRBD1
CASSPTGAPDTQYF
TGCGCCAGCAGCCCGACAGGGGCCCCAGATACGCAGTATTTT
>many|TRBJ1-1|TRBV20-1|NA
CSARDRGAGTEAFF
TGCAGTGCTAGAGATCGGGGGGCCGGCACTGAAGCTTTCTTT
>many|TRBJ1-2|TRBV30|NA
CAWTPEAGTPYGYTF
TGTGCCTGGACTCCGGAGGCAGGGACCCCCTATGGCTACACCTTC
>many|TRBJ2-2|TRBV20-1|NA
CSASWGGPLANTGELFF
TGCAGTGCTAGCTGGGGGGGGCCCCTCGCGAACACCGGGGAGCTGTTTTTT
>many|TRBJ1-5|TRBV12-3/TRBV12-4|NA
CASSQGQVNQPQHF
TGTGCCAGCAGTCAAGGACAAGTCAATCAGCCCCAGCATTTT
>many|TRBJ2-5|TRBV11-2|NA
CASSPNEETQYF
TGTGCCAGCAGCCCGAACGAGGAGACCCAGTACTTC
>many|TRBJ1-1|TRBV5-6|NA
CASSRVGNTEAFF
TGTGCCAGCAGCCGGGTCGGGAACACTGAAGCTTTCTTT
>many|TRBJ2-3|TRBV18|NA
CASSPSIGDTQYF
TGTGCCAGCTCACCCAGTATTGGAGATACGCAGTATTTT
>many|TRBJ2-5|TRBV19|NA
CASFSGVGETQYF
TGTGCCAGTTTCTCAGGGGTTGGCGAGACCCAGTACTTC
>many|TRBJ1-5|TRBV20-1|NA
CSASSGTPGQPQHF
TGCAGTGCTTCCTCCGGGACCCCGGGCCAGCCCCAGCATTTT
>medium-sized|TRBJ1-5|TRBV7-9|NA
CASSLTSGLNQPQHF
TGTGCCAGCAGCTTAACGTCAGGGCTCAATCAGCCCCAGCATTTT
>many|TRBJ1-1|TRBV20-1|NA
CSARDPGMGNTEAFF
TGCAGTGCTAGAGATCCCGGGATGGGGAACACTGAAGCTTTCTTT
>NA|TRBJ2-7|TRBV12-3/TRBV12-4|NA
CASSLKGTVYEQYF
TGTGCCAGCAGTTTAAAGGGTACCGTCTACGAGCAGTACTTC
>many|TRBJ1-1|TRBV6-2/TRBV6-3|NA
CASRHGRTVNTEAFF
TGTGCCAGCAGACACGGCCGGACGGTGAACACTGAAGCTTTCTTT
>few|TRBJ2-1|TRBV12-3/TRBV12-4|TRBD1
CALGQGVSEQFF
TGTGCCCTCGGACAGGGGGTAAGTGAGCAGTTCTTC
>NA|TRBJ1-2|TRBV20-1|NA
CSARDPRRTGSF
TGCAGTGCTAGAGATCCGCGTAGAACAGGGAGCTTC
>many|TRBJ2-1|TRBV27|NA
CASSLGGHNEQFF
TGTGCCAGCAGTTTAGGCGGGCACAATGAGCAGTTCTTC
>many|TRBJ1-5|TRBV20-1|TRBD1
CSASRTGGFSNQPQHF
TGCAGTGCTAGCAGGACAGGAGGGTTTAGCAATCAGCCCCAGCATTTT
>many|TRBJ2-7|TRBV18|TRBD2
CASSPPGLGYEQYF
TGTGCCAGCTCACCACCCGGACTAGGTTACGAGCAGTACTTC
>many|TRBJ1-1|TRBV29-1|NA
CSATRGRFEAFF
TGCAGCGCCACGAGAGGGAGATTTGAAGCTTTCTTT